What follows are 7 T cell receptor beta chains derived from one specimen sequenced in a study of T cells in localized non-small cell lung cancer. Method: immunoSEQ multiplex PCR; TCRdb's copy keeps in-frame clones and lacks some. The table lists about 59,000 clones, approximately 90% of them singletons. The material sequenced was peripheral blood, taken before any cancer treatment. The receptors were sampled from a man aged 35 to 69 with stage I lung adenocarcinoma.

The CDR3 sequence is CASSYVQGISYEQYF. DNA for the CDR3: TGTGCCAGCAGTTACGTCCAGGGCATATCCTACGAGCAGTACTTC. The chain employs TRBV6-6 and TRBJ2-7, with D maybe TRBD1 (5 bases). The CDR3 runs to 15 residues. Germline CDR1 reads MNHNY; CDR2 reads SVGAGI (reference sequence). V gave up 2 bases and J gave up 1 base, with 12 bases separating them.

The CDR3 spells CASTPGVKPQHF. The CDR3 region has the DNA TGTGCCAGCACCCCAGGGGTGAAGCCCCAGCATTTT. The chain recombines TRBV6-1 with TRBJ1-5; D is possibly TRBD1 (6 bases). The V and J ends lost 7 bases and 8 bases respectively, with 12 bases between them. Germline values: CDR1 MNHNS, CDR2 SASEGT. The CDR3 sequence is 12 residues long.

The chain couples TRBV19 to TRBJ1-1; 9 bases line up with TRBD1. Germline assignment: CDR1 LNHDA and CDR2 SQIVND (reference sequence). Trimming removed 4 bases from V and 5 bases from J; junction bases left unmatched: 5. The CDR3 has 14 residues. This CDR3 is CASSSTGGGTEAFF. CDR3 in DNA: TGTGCCAGTAGTAGCACAGGGGGCGGGACTGAAGCTTTCTTT.

The chain is built from TRBV9 and TRBJ2-7, with 11 nucleotides matching TRBD1. The CDR3 runs to 15 residues. CDR1 is SGDLS and CDR2 is YYNGEE in the germline V gene. J was trimmed by 3 bases and V by 2 bases; bases with no gene match: 4. The CDR3 DNA sequence: TGTGCCAGCAGCGTTACCGGGACAGGGGGCTACGAGCAGTACTTC. Translated: CASSVTGTGGYEQYF.

The chain couples TRBV18 to TRBJ2-1; TRBD2 agrees at 13 bases. The trim removed 6 bases at V and 5 bases at J, leaving 4 bases unmatched. Germline V gene lookup returns CDR1 KGHSH and CDR2 LQKENI. The CDR3 sequence is 15 residues long. DNA for the CDR3: TGTGCCAGCTCCATCGGGACTAGCGGGAACAATGAGCAGTTCTTC. It specifies CASSIGTSGNNEQFF.

The V call is TRBV6-6, the J call TRBJ2-1; 7 nucleotides match TRBD2. CDR3 size: 14 residues. CDR1 and CDR2 from the germline V gene are MNHNY and SVGAGI (reference sequence). V lost 5 bases and J lost 2; bases outside the gene matches: 3. CDR3 loop: CASSPGTTYNEQFF. The CDR3 DNA is TGTGCCAGCAGTCCCGGGACTACCTACAATGAGCAGTTCTTC.

This rearrangement joins TRBV7-9 to TRBJ2-5; 13 bases agree with TRBD2. The CDR3 is 19 amino acids. The V gene end was trimmed by 4 bases and the J gene end by 5 bases; junction bases not matched to a gene: 16. Per the germline V gene, CDR1 is SEHNR and CDR2 is FQNEAQ (reference sequence). The CDR3 reads CASSSGDGLAGVGRETQYF. The DNA of the CDR3 is TGTGCCAGCAGCTCTGGGGACGGACTAGCGGGAGTAGGGAGGGAGACCCAGTACTTC.